What follows are 17 T cell receptor beta chains derived from one specimen sequenced in a study of CD8 T cells in ankylosing spondylitis. TCRdb ran MiXCR on the 5' RACE reads and lists one entry per CDR3 protein. This sample has some 220,000 distinct CDR3 sequences, with 8% to 9% found just once. The sample consisted of blood, either unsorted or a sorted T cell fraction (not recorded which). Receptors originate from a female donor with ankylosing spondylitis or in good health (not recorded which).

This clonotype has a handful of counts. A much larger clone lies a single base off, so this may be a read error. The chain links TRBV12-3 or TRBV12-4 to TRBJ1-1; tentatively, D is TRBD1 (6 bases). This CDR3 contains 14 residues. The CDR3, as DNA: TGTGCCAGCAGCCCAAGGGGGAGAGGCACTGCAGCTTTCTTT. Residues: CASSPRGRGTAAFF.

This clonotype was detected only a few times. The chain couples TRBV20-1 to TRBJ2-4, with D tentatively TRBD2 (6 bases). CDR1 and CDR2 (germline): DFQATT, SNEGSKA (reference sequence). This CDR3 has 13 amino acids. V lost 5 bases and J lost 10, with 18 bases in between. The CDR3 region is CSARGGNSRIQYF. CDR3 nucleotides: TGCAGTGCTCGTGGAGGGAACTCAAGGATTCAGTACTTC.

The genes are TRBV4-3 and TRBJ1-6, with TRBD1 as a possible D gene (6 bases). With 0 bases removed from V and 6 bases from J, the gap between germline ends came to 12 bases. In germline, CDR1 is LGHNA, CDR2 YSLEER. The CDR3 runs to 16 residues. CDR3 nucleotide sequence: TGCGCCAGCAGCCAAGATCTGGGGGCCTCTAATTCACCCCTCCACTTT. It is translated as CASSQDLGASNSPLHF.

Ten or more counts support this clonotype. The chain couples TRBV6-5 to TRBJ2-5, with D maybe TRBD2 (5 bases). The germline V gene encodes CDR1 MNHEY and CDR2 SVGAGI. Trimming pared 11 bases from V and 3 bases from J, leaving 7 bases between. CDR3 length: 10 residues. The CDR3 bases are TGTGCCCTCGGGGAAGAGACCCAGTACTTC. Its translation is CALGEETQYF.

This clonotype showed up just a few times. The chain employs TRBV7-2 and TRBJ1-2, with D possibly being TRBD1 (6 bases). Trimming pared 1 base from V and 4 bases from J, leaving 16 bases between. The germline CDR1 and CDR2 sequences are SGHTA and FQGNSA. The CDR3 has 16 amino acids. The CDR3 sequence is CASSLEGGGTLYGYTF. The CDR3 DNA follows: TGTGCCAGCAGCTTAGAAGGGGGAGGGACCCTCTATGGCTACACCTTC. The full variable domain, in which reference TRBV7-2 and TRBJ1-2 provide the parts outside the CDR3, is GAGVSQSPSNKVTEKGKDVELRCDPISGHTALYWYRQSLGQGLEFLIYFQGNSAPDKSGLPSDRFSAERTGGSVSTLTIQRTQQEDSAVYLCASSLEGGGTLYGYTFGSGTRLTVV.

This clonotype was seen at least ten times. The genes are TRBV7-8 and TRBJ2-3; 7 bases fit TRBD2. Germline V CDR1 and CDR2: SGHVS, FQNEAQ. CDR3 size: 16 residues. The J segment lost 3 bases and the V segment lost 5 bases, leaving 11 bases of the junction unmatched. The CDR3 sequence: CASSKMGGDATDTQYF. The DNA of the CDR3 is TGTGCCAGCAGCAAAATGGGAGGGGATGCGACAGATACGCAGTATTTT.

This clonotype has at least ten counts. This chain joins TRBV7-2 and TRBJ1-2; D gene ambiguous. The CDR3 contains 14 residues. The germline CDR1 and CDR2 sequences are SGHTA and FQGNSA. V shed 2 bases and J shed 6 bases, with 13 bases lying between them. CDR3 coding DNA: TGTGCCAGCAGCTTAAATCCAGGTTTAGATGGCTACACCTTC. Translation gives CASSLNPGLDGYTF.

This clonotype was seen at least ten times. The chain has TRBV7-3 and TRBJ1-2; D is possibly TRBD1 (5 bases). Germline values: CDR1 SGHTA, CDR2 FQGTGA. V shed 2 bases and J shed 5 bases, with 15 bases lying between them. The CDR3 covers 15 residues. CDR3 nucleotides: TGTGCCAGCAGCTTAGATAGGGGAGGAATGTATGGCTACACCTTC. The encoded protein is CASSLDRGGMYGYTF.

There are many counts of this clonotype. The chain recombines TRBV6-2 or TRBV6-3 with TRBJ1-5; 10 bases are a match to TRBD1. There are 15 residues in the CDR3. Germline CDR1 and CDR2: MNHEY and SVGEGT. Trimming removed 6 bases from V and 6 bases from J; junction bases left unmatched: 8. The CDR3 DNA follows: TGTGCCAGCAGACTTCCGGGACAGGGGTCTCAGCCCCAGCATTTT. It is translated as CASRLPGQGSQPQHF.

The V gene is TRBV2, the J gene TRBJ2-7, with a tentative D call TRBD2 (7 bases). CDR3 length: 14 amino acids. V was trimmed by 8 bases and J by 0 bases, leaving 14 bases between them. Germline V gene sequence: CDR1 SNHLY, CDR2 FYNNEI. The CDR3 loop reads CASRRGGGSYEQYF. The DNA for the CDR3 is TGTGCCAGCCGACGAGGGGGGGGCTCCTACGAGCAGTACTTC.

At least ten counts were recorded for this clonotype. Germline and junction disagree at one end, which may indicate a read error. The rearrangement uses TRBV18 and TRBJ1-5; D ambiguous. The CDR3 runs to 13 residues. Germline V gives CDR1 KGHSH, CDR2 LQKENI. This chain's CDR3 is CASSPPSREGLNF. Written as DNA, the CDR3 is TGTGCCAGCTCACCACCGTCTCGTGAGGGCCTGAATTTT.

This clonotype occurred many times. This chain joins TRBV11-2 and TRBJ2-7; D not resolved. In germline, CDR1 is SGHAT, CDR2 FQNNGV. V was shortened by 0 bases and J by 3 bases, with 18 bases between the two germline ends. CDR3 size: 17 residues. CDR3 sequence: CASSLEGNYEYDYEQYF. As DNA, the CDR3 is TGTGCCAGCAGCTTAGAAGGGAACTACGAGTATGACTACGAGCAGTACTTC.

In regard to this clonotype: One end of the junction is discordant with germline, which a read error may explain. This rearrangement joins TRBV20-1 to TRBJ1-2; TRBD1 might be the D (6 bases). Germline lookup yields CDR1 DFQATT and CDR2 SNEGSKA (reference sequence). The CDR3 sequence is 17 residues long. CDR3 region: CSTRDPTGHSPEYGYTF. CDR3 coding DNA: TGCAGTACTAGAGACCCAACGGGACACTCCCCCGAATATGGCTACACCTTC.

This clonotype showed up many times. The genes are TRBV6-2 or TRBV6-3 and TRBJ2-1; the match to TRBD2 covers 12 bases. V lost 5 bases, J lost 4 bases, and 6 bases stayed unmatched. Per the germline V gene, CDR1 is MNHEY and CDR2 is SVGEGT. The CDR3 spans 16 residues. The CDR3 DNA is TGTGCCAGCAGTCCTCTAGCGGGAGGGATTTACAATGAGCAGTTCTTC. Amino acid sequence: CASSPLAGGIYNEQFF.

This clonotype was seen at least ten times. V gene TRBV12-3 or TRBV12-4 combines with J gene TRBJ2-2; D remains unclear. The CDR3 extends over 12 amino acids. Trimming removed 6 bases from V and 5 bases from J, with 7 bases in between. For the CDR3, the DNA is TGTGCCAGCAGCCCATGGACCGGGGAGCTGTTTTTT. This gives the protein CASSPWTGELFF.

This clonotype was seen many times. The rearrangement links TRBV20-1 to TRBJ1-1, with 7 bases matching TRBD1. The germline V gene encodes CDR1 DFQATT and CDR2 SNEGSKA (reference sequence). The CDR3 is 13 residues long. Trimming removed 5 bases from V and 1 base from J; junction bases left unmatched: 4. This chain's CDR3 is CSAPRTGNTEAFF. Here the CDR3 DNA reads TGCAGTGCTCCCCGGACAGGGAACACTGAAGCTTTCTTT.

This clonotype appeared many times. The gene calls are TRBV20-1 and TRBJ2-7; 8 nucleotides match TRBD2. Trimming cost V 1 base and J 4 bases; bases outside gene matches: 6. Germline CDR1 reads DFQATT; CDR2 reads SNEGSKA (reference sequence). The CDR3 spans 14 residues. The CDR3 DNA is TGCAGTGCTAGAGCGGGAGGGCAGGCATACGAGCAGTACTTC. Encoded protein: CSARAGGQAYEQYF.